One TCR beta chain is described in this entry. Its antigen is currently unknown. V shed 6 bases, J shed 5 bases, and the junction held 7 bases outside the gene matches. Germline assignment: CDR1 MNHEY and CDR2 SMNVEV (reference sequence). The CDR3 runs 15 residues. Sequenced by immunoSEQ multiplex PCR; TCRdb stores in-frame clones only, minus some. The table shows tens of thousands of clones, with 89% occurring only once. These data belong to a study of graft-versus-host responses after intestinal transplantation. Study conclusions and caveats: The recipient marrow held GvH clones, and some of them showed up first in ileum or blood.

V and J are TRBV27 and TRBJ2-1; 10 bases map to TRBD2. This receptor was identified in a human donor who received an intestinal transplant. Sample: unstimulated CD8+ T cells sorted from spleen or lymph node cells, taken before intestinal transplant. The CDR3 spells CASRMTSGHNNEQFF. The CDR3 nucleotides read TGTGCCAGCAGAATGACTAGCGGGCACAACAATGAGCAGTTCTTC.